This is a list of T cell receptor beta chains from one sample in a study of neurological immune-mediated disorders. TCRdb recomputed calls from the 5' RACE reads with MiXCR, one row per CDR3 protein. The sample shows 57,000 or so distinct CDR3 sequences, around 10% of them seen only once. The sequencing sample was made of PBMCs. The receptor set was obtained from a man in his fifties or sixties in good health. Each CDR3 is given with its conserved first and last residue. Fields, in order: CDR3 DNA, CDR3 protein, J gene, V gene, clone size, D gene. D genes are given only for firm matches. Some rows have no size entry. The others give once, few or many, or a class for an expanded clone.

CDR3 DNA: TGTGCCAGCAGCCACCGCCAGACCATATCGATTACTGAAGCTTTCTTT
CDR3 protein: CASSHRQTISITEAFF
J gene: TRBJ1-1
V gene: TRBV3-1
clone size: many
D gene: -

CDR3 DNA: TGCGCCAGCAGCGGGACTAGCGGGAGTCCCCAAGAGACCCAGTACTTC
CDR3 protein: CASSGTSGSPQETQYF
J gene: TRBJ2-5
V gene: TRBV5-1
clone size: many
D gene: TRBD2

CDR3 DNA: TGTGCCAGCAGTTACTCGGGGCGTGGCTGCACCTTC
CDR3 protein: CASSYSGRGCTF
J gene: TRBJ1-2
V gene: TRBV6-2/TRBV6-3
clone size: many
D gene: -

CDR3 DNA: TGTGCCAGCAGCTTTCGGACGCATGAAGCTTTCTTT
CDR3 protein: CASSFRTHEAFF
J gene: TRBJ1-1
V gene: TRBV5-5
clone size: -
D gene: -

CDR3 DNA: TGCAGTGCTAGTCAGAGCAATCAGCCCCAGCATTTT
CDR3 protein: CSASQSNQPQHF
J gene: TRBJ1-5
V gene: TRBV20-1
clone size: many
D gene: -

CDR3 DNA: TGTGCCAGCAGCCGGTCGGGACAGGGGATCAATTCACCCCTCCACTTT
CDR3 protein: CASSRSGQGINSPLHF
J gene: TRBJ1-6
V gene: TRBV3-1
clone size: many
D gene: TRBD1

CDR3 DNA: TGTGCCAGTTTGCCCGGACTAGCGCTGGGCGAGCAGTACTTC
CDR3 protein: CASLPGLALGEQYF
J gene: TRBJ2-7
V gene: TRBV21-1
clone size: many
D gene: -

CDR3 DNA: TGCAGAGTGTCACACGAGGGCGGCACTGAAGCTCTCTTT
CDR3 protein: CRVSHEGGTEALF
J gene: TRBJ1-1
V gene: TRBV29-1
clone size: -
D gene: -

CDR3 DNA: TGTGCCATCAGTGTGGGGACAGGGGGCACCGGGGAGCTGTTTTTT
CDR3 protein: CAISVGTGGTGELFF
J gene: TRBJ2-2
V gene: TRBV10-3
clone size: many
D gene: TRBD1

CDR3 DNA: TGTGCCAGCAGCTCGCACCCGGGGGGCTCAGATACGCAGTATTTT
CDR3 protein: CASSSHPGGSDTQYF
J gene: TRBJ2-3
V gene: TRBV7-2
clone size: many
D gene: -

CDR3 DNA: TGTGCCAGCAGCTCCCAGGGTGGTACACCCCTCCACTTT
CDR3 protein: CASSSQGGTPLHF
J gene: TRBJ1-6
V gene: TRBV7-2
clone size: many
D gene: -

CDR3 DNA: TGTGCCAGCAGCTTTATAACTGCTGGGACTGAGCAGTTCTTC
CDR3 protein: CASSFITAGTEQFF
J gene: TRBJ2-1
V gene: TRBV7-8
clone size: many
D gene: -

CDR3 DNA: TGCAGTGCTATACACTTAGGGGGGGCGGCGAATGGCTACACCTTC
CDR3 protein: CSAIHLGGAANGYTF
J gene: TRBJ1-2
V gene: TRBV20-1
clone size: many
D gene: -

CDR3 DNA: TGTGCCAGTACTTTCCTAGGGGGCAATTCACCCCTCCACTTT
CDR3 protein: CASTFLGGNSPLHF
J gene: TRBJ1-6
V gene: TRBV19
clone size: few
D gene: TRBD1

CDR3 DNA: TGTGCCAGCAGTTTGATTGGGATAGGCAATCAGCCCCAGCATTTT
CDR3 protein: CASSLIGIGNQPQHF
J gene: TRBJ1-5
V gene: TRBV27
clone size: many
D gene: -

CDR3 DNA: TGTGCCAGCAGCTTAATTCTTATCGGAAGCGATGAGCAGTTCTTC
CDR3 protein: CASSLILIGSDEQFF
J gene: TRBJ2-1
V gene: TRBV7-3
clone size: -
D gene: -

CDR3 DNA: TGCGCCAGCAGCTTGGTGATCGACAATGAGCAGTTCTTC
CDR3 protein: CASSLVIDNEQFF
J gene: TRBJ2-1
V gene: TRBV5-1
clone size: many
D gene: -

CDR3 DNA: TGTGCCAGCAGCTTAATGGGACAGGGGGGGAATACGCAGTATTTT
CDR3 protein: CASSLMGQGGNTQYF
J gene: TRBJ2-3
V gene: TRBV7-3
clone size: many
D gene: TRBD1

CDR3 DNA: TGTGCCAGCACCCTAACGGGGGGGCGGTCCTACAATGAGCAGTTCTTC
CDR3 protein: CASTLTGGRSYNEQFF
J gene: TRBJ2-1
V gene: TRBV3-1
clone size: many
D gene: TRBD2

CDR3 DNA: TGTGCCAGTAGTAAAGGGCAGAACAATCAGCCCCAGCATTTT
CDR3 protein: CASSKGQNNQPQHF
J gene: TRBJ1-5
V gene: TRBV19
clone size: -
D gene: -

CDR3 DNA: TGTGCCAGCAGCTTAGAGTACGAGCAGTACTTC
CDR3 protein: CASSLEYEQYF
J gene: TRBJ2-7
V gene: TRBV7-9
clone size: few
D gene: -

CDR3 DNA: TGCGCCAGCAGCCCTCGTGGAACGGAAGGGGAAAAACTGTTTTTT
CDR3 protein: CASSPRGTEGEKLFF
J gene: TRBJ1-4
V gene: TRBV5-1
clone size: many
D gene: -

CDR3 DNA: TGCAGTGCTAGTCCCCGGGGTCGCACAGGCGAGTATTTT
CDR3 protein: CSASPRGRTGEYF
J gene: TRBJ2-3
V gene: TRBV20-1
clone size: many
D gene: -

CDR3 DNA: TGTGCCAGCTCACCCACAGCATCTGGGGCCAACGTCCTGACTTTC
CDR3 protein: CASSPTASGANVLTF
J gene: TRBJ2-6
V gene: TRBV18
clone size: many
D gene: -

CDR3 DNA: TGTGCCAGCCGCCCCGGAGGGCGGAAAGGTCAAGAGACCCAGTACTTC
CDR3 protein: CASRPGGRKGQETQYF
J gene: TRBJ2-5
V gene: TRBV25-1
clone size: many
D gene: -

CDR3 DNA: TGTGCCACCAGCAGAGGTGGGAGCGCGGGTACGCAGTATTTT
CDR3 protein: CATSRGGSAGTQYF
J gene: TRBJ2-3
V gene: TRBV15
clone size: many
D gene: -

CDR3 DNA: TGTGCCAGCAGCGCATCAACACAGGGGTTGGAAGCTTTCTTT
CDR3 protein: CASSASTQGLEAFF
J gene: TRBJ1-1
V gene: TRBV9
clone size: many
D gene: TRBD1

CDR3 DNA: TGTGCCATCAGTGAGTCTCAACCCGGGATCACCTTCAATCAGCCCCAGCATTTT
CDR3 protein: CAISESQPGITFNQPQHF
J gene: TRBJ1-5
V gene: TRBV10-3
clone size: many
D gene: -

CDR3 DNA: TGTGCCAGCAGCACTCGACAGGGGGCAAGGATGGATGGCTACACCTTC
CDR3 protein: CASSTRQGARMDGYTF
J gene: TRBJ1-2
V gene: TRBV7-2
clone size: many
D gene: TRBD1

CDR3 DNA: TGCGCCAGCAGCTCAACACTAGCGCCCTTGGCCGGGGAGCTGTTTTTT
CDR3 protein: CASSSTLAPLAGELFF
J gene: TRBJ2-2
V gene: TRBV5-1
clone size: many
D gene: TRBD2

CDR3 DNA: TGTGCCAGCAGCGTAGGACTAGCGGGGACTGGCGGCACAGATACGCAGTATTTT
CDR3 protein: CASSVGLAGTGGTDTQYF
J gene: TRBJ2-3
V gene: TRBV9
clone size: many
D gene: TRBD2

CDR3 DNA: TGTGCCAGCAGCCCCTCCGACAGAGTCAATTCACCCCTCCACTTT
CDR3 protein: CASSPSDRVNSPLHF
J gene: TRBJ1-6
V gene: TRBV5-5
clone size: many
D gene: -

CDR3 DNA: TGTGCCAGCAGGACTAGCGGGGGGGACAATGAGCAGTTCTTC
CDR3 protein: CASRTSGGDNEQFF
J gene: TRBJ2-1
V gene: TRBV28
clone size: many
D gene: TRBD2

CDR3 DNA: TGTGCCAGCAGTCAATCGGGCAGACAAGAGACCCAGTACTTC
CDR3 protein: CASSQSGRQETQYF
J gene: TRBJ2-5
V gene: TRBV7-2
clone size: many
D gene: -

CDR3 DNA: TGTGCCAGCAGTGGACTAGCGGGGCACACCGGGGAGCTGTTTTTT
CDR3 protein: CASSGLAGHTGELFF
J gene: TRBJ2-2
V gene: TRBV12-3/TRBV12-4
clone size: many
D gene: TRBD2

CDR3 DNA: TGCAGTGCTAGGGGTCCTAATGAAAAACTGTTTTTT
CDR3 protein: CSARGPNEKLFF
J gene: TRBJ1-4
V gene: TRBV20-1
clone size: many
D gene: -

CDR3 DNA: TGCGCCAGCAGCACTGACACCTATAATTCACCCCTCCACTTT
CDR3 protein: CASSTDTYNSPLHF
J gene: TRBJ1-6
V gene: TRBV5-1
clone size: many
D gene: -

CDR3 DNA: TGTGCCAGCAGCTTTGACACCGGGGAGAATGAGCAGTTCTTC
CDR3 protein: CASSFDTGENEQFF
J gene: TRBJ2-1
V gene: TRBV7-2
clone size: many
D gene: -

CDR3 DNA: TGTGCCAGCACCCTTCGAACAGGATTCTCCTACGAGCAGTACTTC
CDR3 protein: CASTLRTGFSYEQYF
J gene: TRBJ2-7
V gene: TRBV27
clone size: many
D gene: -

CDR3 DNA: TGCGCCAGCAGTGCGACCTACGTGGTCTTC
CDR3 protein: CASSATYVVF
J gene: TRBJ2-1
V gene: TRBV5-1
clone size: many
D gene: -

CDR3 DNA: TGCAGCGTTGTAAAGCACACCGGAGAGACCCAGTACTTC
CDR3 protein: CSVVKHTGETQYF
J gene: TRBJ2-5
V gene: TRBV29-1
clone size: many
D gene: -

CDR3 DNA: TGTGCCAGCAGCTTGGGCACTGGAAACACCATATATTTT
CDR3 protein: CASSLGTGNTIYF
J gene: TRBJ1-3
V gene: TRBV7-6
clone size: many
D gene: -

CDR3 DNA: TGTGCCAGCAGCGACGGGACAGGGAACTACGAGCAGTACTTC
CDR3 protein: CASSDGTGNYEQYF
J gene: TRBJ2-7
V gene: TRBV5-6
clone size: many
D gene: TRBD1

CDR3 DNA: TGTGCCCTGGGGACAGGGATTGGAAACACCATATATTTT
CDR3 protein: CALGTGIGNTIYF
J gene: TRBJ1-3
V gene: TRBV12-3/TRBV12-4
clone size: many
D gene: TRBD1

CDR3 DNA: TGTGCCAGCAGTGAATCAAAGTCTGGAAACACCATATATTTT
CDR3 protein: CASSESKSGNTIYF
J gene: TRBJ1-3
V gene: TRBV6-4
clone size: many
D gene: -

CDR3 DNA: TGTGCCAGCAGTCGTTCGGGACAGGGACCTTACGAGCAGTACTTC
CDR3 protein: CASSRSGQGPYEQYF
J gene: TRBJ2-7
V gene: TRBV6-5
clone size: many
D gene: TRBD1

CDR3 DNA: TGTGCCAGCACCTCGGCAGGGGTCTATGGCTACACCTTC
CDR3 protein: CASTSAGVYGYTF
J gene: TRBJ1-2
V gene: TRBV7-2
clone size: many
D gene: -

CDR3 DNA: TGTGCCAGCAGCTCCGGGACACCACCTCTCTATGGCTACACCTTC
CDR3 protein: CASSSGTPPLYGYTF
J gene: TRBJ1-2
V gene: TRBV6-2/TRBV6-3
clone size: many
D gene: -

CDR3 DNA: TGTGCCAGCAGCGGGACAGGGTACGATCAGCCCCAGCATTTT
CDR3 protein: CASSGTGYDQPQHF
J gene: TRBJ1-5
V gene: TRBV6-1
clone size: many
D gene: TRBD1

CDR3 DNA: TGCGCCAGCAGCCTAAGGACAGAGATGAACACTGAAGCTTTCTTT
CDR3 protein: CASSLRTEMNTEAFF
J gene: TRBJ1-1
V gene: TRBV5-1
clone size: many
D gene: -

CDR3 DNA: TGTGCCAGCAGCTTATGCGGGGCTAGCACAGATACGCAGTATTTT
CDR3 protein: CASSLCGASTDTQYF
J gene: TRBJ2-3
V gene: TRBV7-2
clone size: -
D gene: -

CDR3 DNA: TGTGCCACCAGCAGAGAGCGGGGGGGCTCCTACAATGAGCAGTTCTTC
CDR3 protein: CATSRERGGSYNEQFF
J gene: TRBJ2-1
V gene: TRBV15
clone size: many
D gene: TRBD2

CDR3 DNA: TGTGCCAGCAGCAAGACGACAGGGCTCACTGAAGCTTTCTTT
CDR3 protein: CASSKTTGLTEAFF
J gene: TRBJ1-1
V gene: TRBV7-6
clone size: -
D gene: TRBD1

CDR3 DNA: TGCGCCAGCAGCCAAGATCAACTTGCGGGTATGAACACTGAAGCTTTCTTT
CDR3 protein: CASSQDQLAGMNTEAFF
J gene: TRBJ1-1
V gene: TRBV4-3
clone size: many
D gene: -

CDR3 DNA: TGTGCCAGCAGCTTAGGCCCCTGGGTCAATGAGCAGTTCTTC
CDR3 protein: CASSLGPWVNEQFF
J gene: TRBJ2-1
V gene: TRBV7-2
clone size: many
D gene: -

CDR3 DNA: TGTGCCAGCAGCTCTTCTGCTCAGGGGGGTCAAGGGCTGTTTTTT
CDR3 protein: CASSSSAQGGQGLFF
J gene: TRBJ1-4
V gene: TRBV7-9
clone size: many
D gene: TRBD1

CDR3 DNA: TGTGCCAGCAGTTACTCACTAGCGGGGGGGCTGAATGAGCAGTTCTTC
CDR3 protein: CASSYSLAGGLNEQFF
J gene: TRBJ2-1
V gene: TRBV6-5
clone size: many
D gene: TRBD2

CDR3 DNA: TGCAGTGCTAGAGTTCAGACAGGGGCTGGACAGCCCCAGCATTTT
CDR3 protein: CSARVQTGAGQPQHF
J gene: TRBJ1-5
V gene: TRBV20-1
clone size: many
D gene: TRBD1